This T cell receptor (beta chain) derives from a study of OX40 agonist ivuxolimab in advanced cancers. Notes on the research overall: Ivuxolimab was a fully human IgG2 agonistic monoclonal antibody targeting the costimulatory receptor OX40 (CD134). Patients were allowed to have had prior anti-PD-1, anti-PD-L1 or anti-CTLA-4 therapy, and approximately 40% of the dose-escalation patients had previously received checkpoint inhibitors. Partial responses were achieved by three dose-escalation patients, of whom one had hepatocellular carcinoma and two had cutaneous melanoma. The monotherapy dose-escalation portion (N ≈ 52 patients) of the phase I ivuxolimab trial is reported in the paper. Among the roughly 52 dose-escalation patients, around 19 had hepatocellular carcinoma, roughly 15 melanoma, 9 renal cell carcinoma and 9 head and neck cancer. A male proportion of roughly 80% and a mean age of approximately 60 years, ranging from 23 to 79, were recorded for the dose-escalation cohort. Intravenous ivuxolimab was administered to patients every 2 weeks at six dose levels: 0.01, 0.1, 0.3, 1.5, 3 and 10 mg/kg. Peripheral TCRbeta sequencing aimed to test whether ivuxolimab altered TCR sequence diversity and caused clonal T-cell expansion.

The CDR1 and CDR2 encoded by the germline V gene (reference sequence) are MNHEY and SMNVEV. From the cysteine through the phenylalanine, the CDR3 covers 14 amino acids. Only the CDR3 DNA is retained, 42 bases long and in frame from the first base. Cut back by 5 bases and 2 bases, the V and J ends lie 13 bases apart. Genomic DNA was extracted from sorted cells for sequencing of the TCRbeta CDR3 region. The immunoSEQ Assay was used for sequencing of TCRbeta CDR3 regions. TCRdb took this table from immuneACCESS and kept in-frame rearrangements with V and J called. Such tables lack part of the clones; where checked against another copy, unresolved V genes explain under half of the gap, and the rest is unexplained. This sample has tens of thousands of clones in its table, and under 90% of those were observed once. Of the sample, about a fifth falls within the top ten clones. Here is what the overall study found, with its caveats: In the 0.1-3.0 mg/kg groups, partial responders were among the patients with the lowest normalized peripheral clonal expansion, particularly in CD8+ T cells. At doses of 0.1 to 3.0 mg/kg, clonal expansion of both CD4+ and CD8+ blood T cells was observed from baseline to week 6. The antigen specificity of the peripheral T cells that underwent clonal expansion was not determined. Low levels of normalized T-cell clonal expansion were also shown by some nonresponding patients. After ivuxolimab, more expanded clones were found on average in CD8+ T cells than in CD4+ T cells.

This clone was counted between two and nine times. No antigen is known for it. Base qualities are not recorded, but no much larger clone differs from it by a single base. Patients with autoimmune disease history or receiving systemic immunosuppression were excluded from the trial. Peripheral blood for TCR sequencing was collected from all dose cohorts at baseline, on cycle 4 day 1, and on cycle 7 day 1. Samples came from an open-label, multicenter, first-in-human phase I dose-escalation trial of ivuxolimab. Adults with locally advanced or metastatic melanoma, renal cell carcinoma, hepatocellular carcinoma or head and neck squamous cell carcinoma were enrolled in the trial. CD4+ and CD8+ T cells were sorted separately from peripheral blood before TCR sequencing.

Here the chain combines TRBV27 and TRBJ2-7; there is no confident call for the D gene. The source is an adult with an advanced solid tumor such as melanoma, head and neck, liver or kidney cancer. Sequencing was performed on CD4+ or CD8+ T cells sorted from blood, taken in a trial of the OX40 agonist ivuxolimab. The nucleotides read TGTGCCAGCAGTCCCTGGGAACGAACCTACGAGCAGTACTTC. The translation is CASSPWERTYEQYF.